These 29 T cell receptor beta chains originate from one sample sequenced in a study of lymphopenia after photon versus proton radiotherapy. Only in-frame clones appear in the TCRdb table, and some are missing; sequencing was by immunoSEQ multiplex PCR. The sample includes about 83,000 clones, around 82% of them seen just once. The sequencing here drew on peripheral blood, taken from a patient treated with proton-based radiotherapy. The receptor set was obtained from a man in his sixties with pancreatic cancer.

The chain uses TRBV29-1 and TRBJ1-4; tentatively, D is TRBD1 (6 bases). This CDR3 contains 14 residues. Trimming stripped 6 bases from V and 7 bases from J, with 18 bases between. Germline CDR1 and CDR2: SQVTM and ANQGSEA. This chain's CDR3 is CSVSGASLPEKLFF. The CDR3 nucleotides are TGCAGCGTGTCAGGGGCTAGTCTCCCTGAAAAACTGTTTTTT.

The chain carries TRBV6-5 and TRBJ2-7, with D possibly being TRBD1 (6 bases). The germline V and J ends were trimmed by 10 bases and 0 bases, with 16 bases remaining between them. The CDR3 spans 14 residues. Looked up from germline, CDR1 is MNHEY and CDR2 is SVGAGI. The DNA of the CDR3 is TGTGCCACCAACAGGGTGGGAAACTCCTACGAGCAGTACTTC. It translates to CATNRVGNSYEQYF.

The chain is built from TRBV30 and TRBJ2-3, with D perhaps TRBD2 (6 bases). This CDR3 is built from 16 residues. The V gene's germline CDR1 is GTSNPN and CDR2 SVGIG (reference sequence). Trimming cost V 0 bases and J 6 bases, with 19 bases left between them. The CDR3 DNA reads as TGTGCCTGGAGTGTAGGTAGCGGTGCACTGCTGGATACGCAGTATTTT. It translates to CAWSVGSGALLDTQYF.

The chain couples TRBV6-6 to TRBJ2-7; TRBD1 agrees at 9 bases. The ends lost 6 bases at V and 5 bases at J; junction bases unmatched: 8. The CDR3 spans 14 residues. Germline-derived CDR1 and CDR2 are MNHNY and SVGAGI (reference sequence). CDR3 bases: TGTGCCAGCAGACACCGGGACAGGGCCCACGAGCAGTACTTC. Protein product: CASRHRDRAHEQYF.

CDR3 in DNA: TGTGCCAGCAGCCACGGACTAGCGGGATCTATCGTAAAGGTAGATACGCAGTATTTT. It encodes CASSHGLAGSIVKVDTQYF. This chain connects TRBV11-2 to TRBJ2-3; 12 bases are shared with TRBD2. With V trimmed by 5 bases and J by 5 bases, 17 bases remained unmatched. From germline, CDR1 is SGHAT and CDR2 FQNNGV. The CDR3 spans 19 residues.

The chain joins TRBV6-1 to TRBJ2-1, with 9 bases fitting TRBD2. The trim removed 4 bases at V and 3 bases at J, leaving 7 bases unmatched. Germline V gene data show CDR1 as MNHNS and CDR2 as SASEGT. The CDR3 sequence is 16 residues long. CDR3 in amino acids: CASSGLSGRSYNEQFF. In nucleotides, the CDR3 is TGTGCCAGCAGTGGACTTAGCGGGAGAAGCTACAATGAGCAGTTCTTC.

The gene calls are TRBV23-1 and TRBJ1-2; TRBD1 is a possible D gene (6 bases). TRBV23-1 has ORF status, its function being uncertain. CDR3 length equals 16 residues. V was clipped by 2 bases and J by 1 base, with 14 bases between them. CDR3 sequence (DNA): TGCGCCAGCAGTCAACCCGGACAGACTAATAACTATGGCTACACCTTC. It encodes CASSQPGQTNNYGYTF.

The chain couples TRBV30 to TRBJ2-1; D may be TRBD2 (5 bases). V gave up 2 bases and J gave up 5 bases, with 10 bases separating them. Germline V gene data show CDR1 as GTSNPN and CDR2 as SVGIG (reference sequence). The length of the CDR3 is 13 residues. The CDR3 loop reads CAWSTGMDNEQFF. CDR3 bases: TGTGCCTGGAGTACCGGGATGGACAATGAGCAGTTCTTC.

This chain uses TRBV9 with TRBJ2-3, with TRBD1 identical over 7 bases. The germline V gene encodes CDR1 SGDLS and CDR2 YYNGEE. The CDR3 totals 16 residues. Germline trimming cut 0 bases from V and 2 bases from J; bases unmatched to any gene: 6. CDR3 in amino acids: CASSVVTGKATDTQYF. The CDR3 nucleotides read TGTGCCAGCAGCGTAGTGACAGGGAAGGCCACAGATACGCAGTATTTT.

Concerning this clone itself: Other DNA sequences in the same sample also yield this CDR3. The chain carries TRBV7-3 and TRBJ2-3; 7 nucleotides line up with TRBD2. This CDR3 region has 15 residues. CDR1 is SGHTA, CDR2 FQGTGA, per germline. The V gene end was trimmed by 5 bases and the J gene end by 2 bases; junction bases not matched to a gene: 7. This CDR3 is CASSPGGGPTDTQYF. As DNA, the CDR3 is TGTGCCAGCAGCCCGGGAGGAGGGCCCACAGATACGCAGTATTTT.

This clone was picked up one time. The chain recombines TRBV19 with TRBJ1-1, with D maybe TRBD1 (5 bases). V was clipped by 6 bases and J by 4 bases, with 12 bases between them. Germline-derived CDR1 and CDR2 are LNHDA and SQIVND (reference sequence). The CDR3 has 13 residues. CDR3 sequence (DNA): TGTGCCAGTAGAACCCGGGACGCCACTGAAGCTTTCTTT. Its protein is CASRTRDATEAFF.

The J gene is TRBJ1-5, the V gene TRBV6-1, with 11 bases that match TRBD1. V shed 3 bases, J shed 7 bases, and the junction held 8 bases outside the gene matches. The CDR3 is 16 amino acids. CDR1 is MNHNS, CDR2 SASEGT, per germline. The CDR3 DNA is TGTGCCAGCAGTGACCCCGGACAGGGGGCGCGGCAGCCCCAGCATTTT. Translated: CASSDPGQGARQPQHF.

This clone was seen only once. J is TRBJ1-3 and V is TRBV7-9, with a weak D call TRBD1 (5 bases). Germline V gene lookup returns CDR1 SEHNR and CDR2 FQNEAQ (reference sequence). V was pared by 5 bases and J by 4 bases, with 18 bases between. This CDR3 comprises 16 residues. CDR3 sequence (DNA): TGTGCCAGCAGCAACCCGGGCCCGGGGGAGGGAAACACCATATATTTT. Translated, it gives CASSNPGPGEGNTIYF. The whole variable domain, remainder taken from reference TRBV7-9 and TRBJ1-3, is DTGVSQNPRHKITKRGQNVTFRCDPISEHNRLYWYRQTLGQGPEFLTYFQNEAQLEKSRLLSDRFSAERPKGSFSTLEIQRTEQGDSAMYLCASSNPGPGEGNTIYFGEGSWLTVV.

The chain joins TRBV18 to TRBJ1-5; D might be TRBD1 (6 bases). This CDR3 has 16 residues. Trimming shortened V by 4 bases and J by 2 bases, and 15 bases separated the two germline ends. Germline lookup yields CDR1 KGHSH and CDR2 LQKENI. The CDR3 DNA reads TGTGCCAGCTCACGCTCACCGGACAGCGGCAATCAGCCCCAGCATTTT. It encodes CASSRSPDSGNQPQHF.

This chain uses TRBV6-5 with TRBJ2-4, with 8 bases matching TRBD1. V lost 6 bases and J lost 8; bases outside the gene matches: 6. Germline CDR1 reads MNHEY; CDR2 reads SVGAGI. The CDR3 contains 13 residues. DNA for the CDR3: TGTGCCAGCAGCTCGGACAGGGCTTACATTCAGTACTTC. It yields the protein CASSSDRAYIQYF.

The rearrangement links TRBV5-1 to TRBJ2-3; 11 bases are shared with TRBD2. The CDR3 covers 16 residues. With V trimmed by 4 bases and J by 6 bases, 10 bases remained unmatched. CDR1 and CDR2 from the germline V gene are SGHRS and YFSETQ. CDR3 DNA: TGCGCCAGCAGCCCCGCGACTAGCGGGACTAGTGATACGCAGTATTTT. This codes for CASSPATSGTSDTQYF.

The chain couples TRBV11-2 to TRBJ1-5, with D possibly being TRBD1 (5 bases). Germline CDR1 reads SGHAT; CDR2 reads FQNNGV. The germline V and J ends were trimmed by 5 bases and 0 bases, with 11 bases remaining between them. The length of the CDR3 is 15 residues. The CDR3 nucleotides are TGTGCCAGCAGCCTGGGGGGAGCTAGCAATCAGCCCCAGCATTTT. This sequence encodes CASSLGGASNQPQHF.

This clone was counted a few times. The chain combines TRBV11-3 with TRBJ2-7; D not resolved. V was pared by 7 bases and J by 5 bases, with 15 bases between. CDR3 size: 13 residues. The germline CDR1 and CDR2 sequences are SGHNT and YENEEA. The CDR3 coding sequence is TGTGCCAGCACCTCAGTAAGGGTACACGAGCAGTACTTC. Translation: CASTSVRVHEQYF. The whole variable domain, filled in from reference TRBV11-3 and TRBJ2-7, reads EAGVVQSPRYKIIEKKQPVAFWCNPISGHNTLYWYLQNLGQGPELLIRYENEEAVDDSQLPKDRFSAERLKGVDSTLKIQPAELGDSAVYLCASTSVRVHEQYFGPGTRLTVT.

The chain links TRBV19 to TRBJ2-1; TRBD2 might be the D (6 bases). Trimming removed 0 bases from V and 3 bases from J, with 9 bases in between. Germline V lookup: CDR1 LNHDA, CDR2 SQIVND (reference sequence). CDR3 length equals 15 residues. The CDR3 coding sequence is TGTGCCAGTAGTATAGAGCTGGGAGGCTACAATGAGCAGTTCTTC. It translates to CASSIELGGYNEQFF.

The V and J genes are TRBV11-3 and TRBJ2-3; TRBD1 might be the D (6 bases). Germline V gene lookup returns CDR1 SGHNT and CDR2 YENEEA. CDR3 length: 16 residues. Trimming took 5 bases from V and 1 from J, leaving 16 bases between them. The CDR3 DNA reads as TGTGCCAGCAGCCGCAAAGGGACAATAGGCACAGATACGCAGTATTTT. This translates into CASSRKGTIGTDTQYF.

The rearrangement links TRBV6-1 to TRBJ1-4, with D perhaps matching TRBD1 (6 bases). The CDR3 covers 15 residues. Trimming took off 0 bases at V and 7 bases at J, with 12 bases between the two ends. Germline CDR1 reads MNHNS; CDR2 reads SASEGT. The CDR3 DNA is TGTGCCAGCAGTGAAGCTCGGGGGGCGCCTGAAAAACTGTTTTTT. This sequence encodes CASSEARGAPEKLFF.

With respect to this clone: The germline gene is not matched at one end of the junction; a read error may be the cause. The chain is built from TRBV15 and TRBJ2-3, with 7 bases identical to TRBD1. The CDR3 is 15 amino acids. Per germline, CDR1 LNHNV and CDR2 YYDKDF (reference sequence). The CDR3 here is CATSTGAPGTDTQYF. The CDR3 DNA reads TGTGCCACGAGCACAGGGGCCCCGGGCACAGATACGCAGTATTTT.

The chain recombines TRBV5-4 with TRBJ2-2, with D maybe TRBD2 (5 bases). The CDR3 extends over 15 amino acids. Trimming shortened V by 1 base and J by 5 bases, and 12 bases separated the two germline ends. The germline gives CDR1 SGHNT, CDR2 YYREEE (reference sequence). The CDR3 is CASSLLTSGTGELFF. The CDR3 bases are TGTGCCAGCAGCTTGCTCACTAGTGGTACCGGGGAGCTGTTTTTT.

The gene calls are TRBV30 and TRBJ1-2; maybe TRBD1 (6 bases). Trimming removed 5 bases from V and 4 bases from J, with 14 bases in between. The CDR3 is made up of 13 amino acids. Germline CDR1 reads GTSNPN; CDR2 reads SVGIG (reference sequence). The CDR3 region is CAWGLQGSYGYTF. DNA for the CDR3: TGTGCCTGGGGGTTACAGGGATCCTATGGCTACACCTTC.

In its sample, this clone was seen a few times. The rearrangement uses TRBV18 and TRBJ2-1; 7 bases agree with TRBD1. The ends lost 7 bases at V and 0 bases at J; junction bases unmatched: 3. The germline gives CDR1 KGHSH, CDR2 LQKENI. This CDR3 is 14 amino acids long. CDR3 nucleotide sequence: TGTGCCAGCTTCCCAGGGGGCTCCTACAATGAGCAGTTCTTC. This encodes CASFPGGSYNEQFF.

The J gene is TRBJ2-3, the V gene TRBV9, with a possible D match to TRBD2 (5 bases). Deletions cut 3 bases from V and 1 base from J, with 12 bases between. Germline CDR1 reads SGDLS; CDR2 reads YYNGEE. The CDR3 spans 15 residues. The CDR3 region has the DNA TGTGCCAGCAGCGCCTCGGGGAGAGGCACAGATACGCAGTATTTT. Translating gives CASSASGRGTDTQYF.

This clone came up a few times. The CDR3 region has the DNA TGTGCCAGCAGCCGGGAGGGGCTAGCGGGTTTGGTGAACACCGGGGAGCTGTTTTTT. Its translation: CASSREGLAGLVNTGELFF. The rearrangement links TRBV4-2 to TRBJ2-2; 8 nucleotides match TRBD2. Trimming at V came to 4 bases and at J to 1 base, leaving 14 bases not matched to a gene. Germline-derived CDR1 and CDR2 are LGHNA and YNFKEQ. This CDR3 is built from 19 residues.

V and J are TRBV30 and TRBJ1-3, with D tentatively TRBD1 (6 bases). V was shortened by 2 bases and J by 8 bases, with 16 bases between the two germline ends. The CDR3 has 14 residues. Germline V gene data show CDR1 as GTSNPN and CDR2 as SVGIG (reference sequence). CDR3 bases: TGTGCCTGGAGTCCGACAGGCCGCCGGGACACCATATATTTT. Translation gives CAWSPTGRRDTIYF.

The chain recombines TRBV7-9 with TRBJ2-3, with 8 bases lining up with TRBD2. CDR1 and CDR2 (germline): SEHNR, FQNEAQ (reference sequence). This CDR3 contains 17 residues. J lost 2 bases, V lost 4 bases, and 11 bases had no gene match. Here the CDR3 DNA reads TGTGCCAGCAGCTATGAACTAGCGGCAGGTCCCACAGATACGCAGTATTTT. Translated: CASSYELAAGPTDTQYF. Using reference TRBV7-9 and TRBJ2-3 for the parts outside the CDR3, the full variable domain is DTGVSQNPRHKITKRGQNVTFRCDPISEHNRLYWYRQTLGQGPEFLTYFQNEAQLEKSRLLSDRFSAERPKGSFSTLEIQRTEQGDSAMYLCASSYELAAGPTDTQYFGPGTRLTVL.